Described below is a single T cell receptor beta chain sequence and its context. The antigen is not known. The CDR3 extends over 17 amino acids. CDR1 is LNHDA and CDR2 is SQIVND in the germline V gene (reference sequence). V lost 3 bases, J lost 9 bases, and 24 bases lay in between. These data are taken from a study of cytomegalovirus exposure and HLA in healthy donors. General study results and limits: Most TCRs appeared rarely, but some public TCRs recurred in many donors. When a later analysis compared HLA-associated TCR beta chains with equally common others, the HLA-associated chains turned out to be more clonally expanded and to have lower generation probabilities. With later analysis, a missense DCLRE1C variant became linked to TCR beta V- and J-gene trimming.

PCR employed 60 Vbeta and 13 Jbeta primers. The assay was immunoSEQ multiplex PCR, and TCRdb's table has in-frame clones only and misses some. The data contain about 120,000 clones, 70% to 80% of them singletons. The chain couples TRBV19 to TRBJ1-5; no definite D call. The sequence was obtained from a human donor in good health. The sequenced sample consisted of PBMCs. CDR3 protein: CASSIRGGGSHRRPQHF. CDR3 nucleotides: TGTGCCAGTAGTATCCGGGGAGGAGGGAGCCACCGGAGGCCCCAGCATTTT.